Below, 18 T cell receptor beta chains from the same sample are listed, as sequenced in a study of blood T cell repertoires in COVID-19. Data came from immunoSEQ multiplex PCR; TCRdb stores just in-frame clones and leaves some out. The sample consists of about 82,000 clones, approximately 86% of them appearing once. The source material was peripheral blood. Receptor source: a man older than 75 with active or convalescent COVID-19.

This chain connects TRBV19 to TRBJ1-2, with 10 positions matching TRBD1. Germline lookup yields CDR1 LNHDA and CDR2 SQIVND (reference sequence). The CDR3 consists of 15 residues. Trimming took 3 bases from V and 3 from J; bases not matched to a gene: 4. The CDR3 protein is CASSMGTGVYYGYTF. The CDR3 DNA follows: TGTGCCAGTAGTATGGGGACAGGGGTCTACTATGGCTACACCTTC.

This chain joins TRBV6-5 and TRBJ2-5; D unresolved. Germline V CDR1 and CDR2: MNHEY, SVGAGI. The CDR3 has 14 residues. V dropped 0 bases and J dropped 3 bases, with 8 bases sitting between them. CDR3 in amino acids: CASSYSGRKETQYF. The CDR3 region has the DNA TGTGCCAGCAGTTACTCGGGCAGAAAAGAGACCCAGTACTTC.

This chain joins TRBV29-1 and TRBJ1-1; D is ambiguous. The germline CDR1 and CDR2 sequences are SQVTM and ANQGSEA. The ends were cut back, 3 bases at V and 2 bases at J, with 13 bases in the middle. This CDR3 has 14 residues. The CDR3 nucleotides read TGCAGCGTTGATAACCTGCAGGATAACACTGAAGCTTTCTTT. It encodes CSVDNLQDNTEAFF.

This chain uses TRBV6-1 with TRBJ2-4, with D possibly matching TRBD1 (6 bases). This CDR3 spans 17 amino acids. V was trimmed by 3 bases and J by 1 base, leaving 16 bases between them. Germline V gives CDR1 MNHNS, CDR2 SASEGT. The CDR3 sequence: CASSEQGTLPAKNIQYF. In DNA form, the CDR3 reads TGTGCCAGCAGTGAGCAGGGGACCCTTCCTGCCAAAAACATTCAGTACTTC.

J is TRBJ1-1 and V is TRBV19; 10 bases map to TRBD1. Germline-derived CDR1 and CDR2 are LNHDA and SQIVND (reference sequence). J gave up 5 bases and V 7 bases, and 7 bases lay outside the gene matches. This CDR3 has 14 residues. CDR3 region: CASTNPGQGTEAFF. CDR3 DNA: TGTGCCAGTACCAATCCGGGACAGGGGACTGAAGCTTTCTTT.

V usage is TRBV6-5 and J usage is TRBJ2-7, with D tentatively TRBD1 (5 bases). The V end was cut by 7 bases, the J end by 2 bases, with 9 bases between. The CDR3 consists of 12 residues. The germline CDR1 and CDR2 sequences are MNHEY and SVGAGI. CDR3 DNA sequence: TGTGCCAGCATAAGGGGTACCTACGAGCAGTACGTC. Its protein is CASIRGTYEQYV.

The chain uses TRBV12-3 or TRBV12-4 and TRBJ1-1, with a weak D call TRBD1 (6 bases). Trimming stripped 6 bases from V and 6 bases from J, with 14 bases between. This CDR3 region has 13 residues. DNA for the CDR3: TGTGCCAGCAGCCGGCGGGGGCGGGCTGAAGCTTTCTTT. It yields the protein CASSRRGRAEAFF.

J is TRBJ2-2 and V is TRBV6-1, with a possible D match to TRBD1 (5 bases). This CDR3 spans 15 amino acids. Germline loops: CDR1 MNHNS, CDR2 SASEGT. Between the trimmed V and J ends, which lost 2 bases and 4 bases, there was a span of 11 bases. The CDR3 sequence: CASSEITTVTGELFF. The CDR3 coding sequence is TGTGCCAGCAGTGAAATAACGACAGTCACCGGGGAGCTGTTTTTT.

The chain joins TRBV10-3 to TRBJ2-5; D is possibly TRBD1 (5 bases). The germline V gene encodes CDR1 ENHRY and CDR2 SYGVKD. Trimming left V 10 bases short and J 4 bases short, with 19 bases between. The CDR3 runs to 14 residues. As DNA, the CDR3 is TGTGCCACCACGCCCAGGGTAGACGGAGAGACCCAGTACTTC. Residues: CATTPRVDGETQYF.

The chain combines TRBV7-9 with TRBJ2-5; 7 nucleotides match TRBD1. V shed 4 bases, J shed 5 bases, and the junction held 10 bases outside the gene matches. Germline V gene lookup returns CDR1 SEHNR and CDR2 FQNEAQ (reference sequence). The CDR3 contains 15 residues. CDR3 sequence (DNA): TGTGCCAGCAGCTCACAAGGGACAGTATTTGAGACCCAGTACTTC. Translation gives CASSSQGTVFETQYF.

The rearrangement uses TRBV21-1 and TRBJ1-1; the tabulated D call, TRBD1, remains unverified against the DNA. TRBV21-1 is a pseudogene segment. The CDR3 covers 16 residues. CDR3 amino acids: CASSKAGQGARTEAFF. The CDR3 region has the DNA TGTGCCAGCAGCAAAGCGGGACAGGGGGCGCGCACTGAAGCTTTCTTT.

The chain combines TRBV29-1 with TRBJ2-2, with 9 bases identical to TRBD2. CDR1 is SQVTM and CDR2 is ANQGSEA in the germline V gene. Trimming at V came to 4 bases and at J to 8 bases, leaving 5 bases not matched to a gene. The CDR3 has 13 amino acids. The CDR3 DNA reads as TGCAGCGTTGTCACTAGCGGGTTAGGGGAGCTGTTTTTT. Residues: CSVVTSGLGELFF.

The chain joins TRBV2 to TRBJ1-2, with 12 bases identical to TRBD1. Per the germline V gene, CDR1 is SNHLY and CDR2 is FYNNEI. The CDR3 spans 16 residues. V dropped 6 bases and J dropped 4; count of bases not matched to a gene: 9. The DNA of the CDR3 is TGTGCCAGCAGCCGGGACAGGGGGCCAGGGCCCTATGGCTACACCTTC. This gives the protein CASSRDRGPGPYGYTF. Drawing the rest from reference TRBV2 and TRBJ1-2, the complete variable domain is EPEVTQTPSHQVTQMGQEVILRCVPISNHLYFYWYRQILGQKVEFLVSFYNNEISEKSEIFDDQFSVERPDGSNFTLKIRSTKLEDSAMYFCASSRDRGPGPYGYTFGSGTRLTVV.

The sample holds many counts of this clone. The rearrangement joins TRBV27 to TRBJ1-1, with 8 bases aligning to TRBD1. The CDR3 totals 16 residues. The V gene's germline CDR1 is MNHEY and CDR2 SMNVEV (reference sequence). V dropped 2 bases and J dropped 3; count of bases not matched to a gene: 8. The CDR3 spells CASSLSPTGAYTEAFF. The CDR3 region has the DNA TGTGCCAGCAGTTTAAGTCCGACAGGGGCGTACACTGAAGCTTTCTTT.

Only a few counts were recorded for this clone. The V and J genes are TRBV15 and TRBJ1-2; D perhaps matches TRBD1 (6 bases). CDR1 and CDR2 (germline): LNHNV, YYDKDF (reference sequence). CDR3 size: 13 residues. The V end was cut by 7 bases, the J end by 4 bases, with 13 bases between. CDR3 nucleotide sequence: TGTGCCACCAAGGACAGCCAAATCTATGGCTACACCTTC. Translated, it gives CATKDSQIYGYTF.

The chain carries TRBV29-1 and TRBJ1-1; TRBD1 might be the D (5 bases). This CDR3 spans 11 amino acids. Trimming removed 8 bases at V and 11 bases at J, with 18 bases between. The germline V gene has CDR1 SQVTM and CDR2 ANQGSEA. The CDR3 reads CSQLVGGVAFF. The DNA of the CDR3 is TGCAGCCAACTGGTTGGAGGGGTTGCTTTCTTT. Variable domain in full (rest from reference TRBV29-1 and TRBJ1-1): SAVISQKPSRDICQRGTSLTIQCQVDSQVTMMFWYRQQPGQSLTLIATANQGSEATYESGFVIDKFPISRPNLTFSTLTVSNMSPEDSSIYLCSQLVGGVAFFGQGTRLTVV.

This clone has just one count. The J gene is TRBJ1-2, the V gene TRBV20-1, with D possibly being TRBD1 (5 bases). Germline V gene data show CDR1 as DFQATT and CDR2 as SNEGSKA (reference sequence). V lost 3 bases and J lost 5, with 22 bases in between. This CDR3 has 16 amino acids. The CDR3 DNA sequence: TGCAGTGCTAGTTCCGGGGGACCCATGAGGGTTTATGGCTACACCTTC. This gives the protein CSASSGGPMRVYGYTF.

The CDR3: CASRTGRRNSPLHF. For the CDR3, the DNA is TGTGCCAGCAGGACAGGGAGACGTAATTCACCCCTCCACTTT. This chain uses TRBV3-1 (or the pseudogene TRBV3-2) with TRBJ1-6; 7 bases match TRBD1. V lost 6 bases and J lost 6; bases outside the gene matches: 5. The CDR3 sequence is 14 residues long. Germline V gene sequence: CDR1 LGHDT, CDR2 YNNKEL (reference sequence).